Each of the 24 T cell receptor beta chains below was sequenced from the same sample in a study of blood T cell repertoires in COVID-19. TCRdb's table, derived via immunoSEQ multiplex PCR, lists solely in-frame clones and lacks some. Among some 400,000 clones listed, roughly 86% were seen once. Sequencing used peripheral blood. The source of these receptors is a human donor with acute or convalescent COVID-19. The donor label of this sample is uncertain.

The rearrangement uses TRBV7-8 and TRBJ1-6; 10 nucleotides match TRBD1. CDR1 is SGHVS and CDR2 is FQNEAQ in the germline V gene. V trimming: 2 bases; J trimming: 7 bases; junction bases outside the gene matches: 8. This CDR3 is 17 amino acids long. DNA for the CDR3: TGTGCCAGCAGCTTAAATTCCGGGACAGGGGTCAATTCACCCCTCCACTTT. As protein: CASSLNSGTGVNSPLHF. The full variable domain, its missing parts supplied by reference TRBV7-8 and TRBJ1-6, is GAGVSQSPRYKVAKRGQDVALRCDPISGHVSLFWYQQALGQGPEFLTYFQNEAQLDKSGLPSDRFFAERPEGSVSTLKIQRTQQEDSAVYLCASSLNSGTGVNSPLHFGNGTRLTVT.

V gene TRBV2 combines with J gene TRBJ1-5; 7 bases are shared with TRBD1. CDR1 and CDR2 from the germline V gene are SNHLY and FYNNEI. J was trimmed by 0 bases and V by 6 bases; bases with no gene match: 11. The length of the CDR3 is 17 residues. The CDR3: CASSVPTGTYSNQPQHF. In DNA, the CDR3 is TGTGCCAGCAGCGTCCCGACAGGGACCTATAGCAATCAGCCCCAGCATTTT.

This sequence joins TRBV19 and TRBJ2-2, with TRBD2 identical over 12 bases. The CDR3 covers 16 residues. Germline CDR1 LNHDA, CDR2 SQIVND (reference sequence). Trimming cost V 4 bases and J 8 bases; bases outside gene matches: 8. CDR3 residues: CASSTQKLAGGGELFF. The CDR3 nucleotides read TGTGCCAGTAGTACTCAAAAACTAGCGGGAGGAGGGGAGCTGTTTTTT.

The chain couples TRBV7-2 to TRBJ2-3; 9 bases line up with TRBD2. The CDR3 runs to 17 residues. From germline, CDR1 is SGHTA and CDR2 FQGNSA. After removal of 5 bases from V and 1 base from J, the junction contained 10 bases not matched to a gene. The CDR3 region is CASSPPGLARGTDTQYF. The CDR3 DNA is TGTGCCAGCAGCCCCCCGGGACTAGCAAGGGGCACAGATACGCAGTATTTT.

This clone appeared a few times. The V call is TRBV30, the J call TRBJ2-1; 11 nucleotides line up with TRBD2. The V segment lost 2 bases and the J segment 7 bases; nucleotides outside the gene matches: 7. The CDR3 spans 15 residues. CDR1 and CDR2 from the germline V gene are GTSNPN and SVGIG (reference sequence). In nucleotides, the CDR3 is TGTGCCTGGAGTACGGGGGGACTAGCGGTAAATGAGCAGTTCTTC. It is translated as CAWSTGGLAVNEQFF.

The chain uses TRBV9 and TRBJ2-7, with 11 bases fitting TRBD2. Germline values: CDR1 SGDLS, CDR2 YYNGEE. The V segment lost 4 bases and the J segment 5 bases; nucleotides outside the gene matches: 11. The CDR3 spans 16 residues. The CDR3 DNA follows: TGTGCCAGCAGCCCCCAACAGACTAGCGGGGCCCACGAGCAGTACTTC. It codes for CASSPQQTSGAHEQYF.

The chain joins TRBV10-2 to TRBJ1-1; TRBD1 matches at 8 bases. Losses at the gene ends were 6 bases for V and 2 bases for J; bases not matched to a gene: 8. CDR3 length equals 15 residues. The germline gives CDR1 WSHSY, CDR2 SAAADI. The DNA of the CDR3 is TGCGCCAGCAGGGCCAAACAGGGGGATAACACTGAAGCTTTCTTT. Amino acid sequence: CASRAKQGDNTEAFF.

The CDR3 sequence: CASSQGRLVGRSSYNSPLHF. CDR3 nucleotide sequence: TGCGCCAGCAGCCAAGGAAGGCTAGTCGGTCGGAGCTCCTATAATTCACCCCTCCACTTT. The chain links TRBV4-1 to TRBJ1-6; no firm D call. This CDR3 region has 20 residues. With 1 base removed from V and 0 bases from J, the gap between germline ends came to 19 bases. The V gene's germline CDR1 is MGHRA and CDR2 YSYEKL.

V is TRBV7-2 and J is TRBJ1-5; TRBD1 aligns across 7 bases. Per germline, CDR1 SGHTA and CDR2 FQGNSA. The junction had 10 bases not matched to a gene; V was cut back by 5 bases and J by 3 bases. The CDR3 has 16 residues. The DNA of the CDR3 is TGTGCCAGCAGCCCCAAAAGGACAGGCTCCAATCAGCCCCAGCATTTT. As protein: CASSPKRTGSNQPQHF.

This clone was found once. The chain is built from TRBV19 and TRBJ2-4; D perhaps matches TRBD1 (6 bases). Trimming shortened V by 10 bases and J by 0 bases, and 16 bases separated the two germline ends. CDR1 and CDR2 from the germline V gene are LNHDA and SQIVND (reference sequence). CDR3 length: 15 residues. The CDR3 region has the DNA TGTGCCACTACCGAGGGGGAGCTAGCCAAAAACATTCAGTACTTC. This encodes CATTEGELAKNIQYF.

The chain uses TRBV7-8 and TRBJ2-7; 9 nucleotides line up with TRBD2. After removal of 5 bases from V and 0 bases from J, the junction contained 8 bases not matched to a gene. This CDR3 is 16 amino acids long. CDR1 and CDR2 from the germline V gene are SGHVS and FQNEAQ. For the CDR3, the DNA is TGTGCCAGCAGCCCGACAGCGGGGGGCTTCTCCTACGAGCAGTACTTC. Amino acids: CASSPTAGGFSYEQYF.

The chain has TRBV2 and TRBJ1-4, with TRBD1 matching over 7 bases. CDR3 length equals 17 residues. Germline V gene lookup returns CDR1 SNHLY and CDR2 FYNNEI. V lost 5 bases, J lost 4 bases, and 13 bases stayed unmatched. The CDR3: CASSTDRRQGGNEKLFF. The CDR3 DNA sequence: TGTGCCAGCAGTACGGACCGCAGACAGGGTGGTAATGAAAAACTGTTTTTT. The whole variable domain, remainder taken from reference TRBV2 and TRBJ1-4, is EPEVTQTPSHQVTQMGQEVILRCVPISNHLYFYWYRQILGQKVEFLVSFYNNEISEKSEIFDDQFSVERPDGSNFTLKIRSTKLEDSAMYFCASSTDRRQGGNEKLFFGSGTQLSVL.

The chain is built from TRBV11-2 and TRBJ2-2, with 7 positions matching TRBD2. The V and J ends lost 2 bases and 5 bases, in that order; junction bases with no gene match: 8. Per germline, CDR1 SGHAT and CDR2 FQNNGV. The CDR3 length is 16 residues. The CDR3 nucleotides are TGTGCCAGCAGCTTAAGGCTAGCGGACAAGACCGGGGAGCTGTTTTTT. Amino acids: CASSLRLADKTGELFF.

The V and J genes are TRBV2 and TRBJ2-4; 10 bases align to TRBD1. J was trimmed by 8 bases and V by 6 bases; bases with no gene match: 13. Germline V CDR1 and CDR2: SNHLY, FYNNEI. The CDR3 covers 16 residues. The CDR3 nucleotides are TGTGCCAGCAGGGGCATGTATGGACAGGGGGAAGACATTCAGTACTTC. It encodes CASRGMYGQGEDIQYF.

The CDR3 nucleotides are TGTGCCAGCAGCGTTGGACTAGCGGGAGCGGAGACCCAGTACTTC. Amino acid sequence: CASSVGLAGAETQYF. V is TRBV9 and J is TRBJ2-5, with TRBD2 identical over 13 bases. V shed 2 bases and J 5 bases; nucleotides not matched to a gene: 3. Germline CDR1 reads SGDLS; CDR2 reads YYNGEE. CDR3 length equals 15 residues.

The chain has TRBV5-1 and TRBJ1-1; the D gene is possibly TRBD1 (5 bases). The V gene lost 6 bases and the J gene lost 1 base, with 16 bases spanning the gap. This CDR3 contains 15 residues. CDR1 SGHRS and CDR2 YFSETQ come from the germline V gene. CDR3 sequence: CASTRVGGSNTEAFF. CDR3 bases: TGCGCCAGCACCCGCGTCGGGGGATCGAACACTGAAGCTTTCTTT.

The rearrangement uses TRBV11-2 and TRBJ2-3, with TRBD2 identical over 8 bases. The junction had 4 bases not matched to a gene; V was cut back by 5 bases and J by 0 bases. The CDR3 has 15 residues. The V gene's germline CDR1 is SGHAT and CDR2 FQNNGV. CDR3 DNA: TGTGCCAGCAGCACTAGCGGTTTGAGCACAGATACGCAGTATTTT. This gives the protein CASSTSGLSTDTQYF.

This chain joins TRBV4-1 and TRBJ2-4, with a tentative D call TRBD2 (7 bases). CDR3 length: 16 residues. V lost 4 bases, J lost 6 bases, and 19 bases lay in between. Germline V lookup: CDR1 MGHRA, CDR2 YSYEKL. CDR3 region: CASSPLGRGGGNIQYF. The CDR3 DNA reads as TGCGCCAGCAGCCCCCTTGGACGGGGAGGGGGAAACATTCAGTACTTC.

V is TRBV2 and J is TRBJ2-1, with 7 bases aligning to TRBD2. The CDR3 contains 14 residues. V shed 5 bases and J 4 bases; nucleotides not matched to a gene: 5. Germline-derived CDR1 and CDR2 are SNHLY and FYNNEI. This chain's CDR3 is CASSRLASYNEQFF. The CDR3 DNA reads TGTGCCAGCAGTCGACTAGCCTCATACAATGAGCAGTTCTTC.

This clone showed up just once. The CDR3 DNA is TGTGCCAGCAGCCCAACTAGCGGTGGGCCAGAGACCCAGTACTTC. The encoded protein is CASSPTSGGPETQYF. The V call is TRBV7-9, the J call TRBJ2-5, with 8 positions matching TRBD2. There are 15 residues in the CDR3. V lost 5 bases to trimming and J lost 4 bases; unmatched junction nucleotides: 9. The V gene's germline CDR1 is SEHNR and CDR2 FQNEAQ (reference sequence).

The J gene is TRBJ2-7, the V gene TRBV18; 9 nucleotides agree with TRBD1. V shed 6 bases and J 6 bases; nucleotides not matched to a gene: 9. The CDR3 has 14 amino acids. The germline V gene encodes CDR1 KGHSH and CDR2 LQKENI. This CDR3 reads CASSRDRGWVEQYF. The CDR3 coding sequence is TGTGCCAGCTCGCGAGACAGGGGGTGGGTCGAGCAGTACTTC.

The rearrangement joins TRBV3-1 (or the pseudogene TRBV3-2) to TRBJ2-6; 8 bases agree with TRBD2. Unmatched junction bases numbered 6, after V lost 4 bases and J lost 1 base. The CDR3 has 17 amino acids. Germline lookup yields CDR1 LGHDT and CDR2 YNNKEL (reference sequence). This CDR3 is CASSLAIAGSGANVLTF. Written as DNA, the CDR3 is TGTGCCAGCAGCCTCGCGATAGCGGGGTCTGGGGCCAACGTCCTGACTTTC.

The V gene is TRBV11-2, the J gene TRBJ2-1; D may be TRBD1 (5 bases). V dropped 5 bases and J dropped 13 bases, with 18 bases sitting between them. The CDR3 loop spans 13 amino acids. Per the germline V gene, CDR1 is SGHAT and CDR2 is FQNNGV. CDR3 in amino acids: CASSPGHVPRQFF. The CDR3 region has the DNA TGTGCCAGCAGCCCCGGACATGTCCCTCGACAGTTCTTC. Full variable domain (outside the CDR3, taken from reference TRBV11-2 and TRBJ2-1): EAGVAQSPRYKIIEKRQSVAFWCNPISGHATLYWYQQILGQGPKLLIQFQNNGVVDDSQLPKDRFSAERLKGVDSTLKIQPAKLEDSAVYLCASSPGHVPRQFFGPGTRLTVL.

With respect to this clone: The identical CDR3 is also encoded by other nucleotide sequences in the sample. The chain employs TRBV12-3 or TRBV12-4 and TRBJ1-5; 7 bases are a match to TRBD1. This CDR3 comprises 13 residues. The trim removed 6 bases at V and 4 bases at J, leaving 3 bases unmatched. CDR3 nucleotides: TGTGCCAGCAGACCGACAGGGAATCAGCCCCAGCATTTT. This gives the protein CASRPTGNQPQHF.